In its sample, the clone carrying this TCR beta chain was seen a few times. The antigen is unknown. The data were taken from a study of T cell repertoires in cytomegalovirus infection. Unmatched junction bases numbered 10, after V lost 1 base and J lost 10 bases. The CDR3 covers 15 residues. The germline CDR1 and CDR2 sequences are SGHTA and FQGNSA. Study-level results: Totalled public TCR beta family frequency picked out people who carried CMV plus the relevant HLA.

In TCRdb, the reads were re-called with MiXCR into one record per CDR3 protein. The table has under 500,000 distinct CDR3 sequences, approximately 46% seen once. The source of this sequence is a human donor in good health (CMV status not recorded). Some clones in this sample may be carry-over from other donors' samples. The source was cultured PBMCs, collected from culture after CMV antigen stimulation. The chain uses TRBV7-2 and TRBJ2-1, with 7 bases fitting TRBD2. Written as DNA, the CDR3 is TGTGCCAGCAGCTTAGAGGGAGGGCGCCGGGGGGAGCAGTTCTTC. Encoded protein: CASSLEGGRRGEQFF.